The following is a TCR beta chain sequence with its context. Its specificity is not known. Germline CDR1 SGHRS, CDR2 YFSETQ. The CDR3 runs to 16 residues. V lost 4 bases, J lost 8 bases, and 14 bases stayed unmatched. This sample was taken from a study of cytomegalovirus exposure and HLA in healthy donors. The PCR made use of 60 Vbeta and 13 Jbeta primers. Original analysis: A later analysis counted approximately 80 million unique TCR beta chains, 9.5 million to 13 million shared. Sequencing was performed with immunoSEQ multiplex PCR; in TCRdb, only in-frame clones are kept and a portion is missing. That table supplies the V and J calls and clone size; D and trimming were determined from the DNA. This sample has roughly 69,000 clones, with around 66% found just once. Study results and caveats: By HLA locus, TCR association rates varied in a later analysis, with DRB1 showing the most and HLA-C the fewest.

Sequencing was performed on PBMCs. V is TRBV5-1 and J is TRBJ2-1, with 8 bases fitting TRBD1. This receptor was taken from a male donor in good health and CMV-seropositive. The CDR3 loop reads CASSVEADRVNDEQFF. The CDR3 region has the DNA TGCGCCAGCAGCGTGGAGGCGGACAGGGTAAATGATGAGCAGTTCTTC.